The 32 T cell receptor beta chains given below trace back to one sample, sequenced in a study of blood T cell repertoires in COVID-19. The repertoire was sequenced with immunoSEQ multiplex PCR; TCRdb's copy has only in-frame clones and lacks some. This table has around 120,000 clones, roughly 85% appearing once. The specimen was peripheral blood. The receptor set was obtained from a man of 80 years or more with acute or convalescent COVID-19.

Only one count was recorded for this clone. V is TRBV19 and J is TRBJ2-7, with 7 nucleotides matching TRBD1. J lost 2 bases, V lost 9 bases, and 10 bases had no gene match. The CDR3 covers 14 residues. Germline V CDR1 and CDR2: LNHDA, SQIVND (reference sequence). CDR3 residues: CASARTGMAYEQYF. The CDR3 coding sequence is TGTGCCAGCGCTAGGACAGGCATGGCCTACGAGCAGTACTTC.

This clone has just a few counts. This chain connects TRBV21-1 to TRBJ2-7; the table's D call TRBD2 went unverified against the DNA. TRBV21-1 is tagged as a pseudogene. The CDR3 is made up of 14 amino acids. CDR3 amino acids: CASRSGDDGYEQYF. The CDR3 nucleotides are TGTGCCAGCAGGTCGGGGGATGACGGATACGAGCAGTACTTC.

This clone was picked up a small number of times. The V call is TRBV6-2 or TRBV6-3, the J call TRBJ2-2; no firm D call. V lost 2 bases to trimming and J lost 6 bases, with 10 bases between them. The CDR3 is made up of 14 amino acids. Per the germline V gene, CDR1 is MNHEY and CDR2 is SVGEGT. CDR3: CASSYDASAGELFF. The CDR3 nucleotides read TGTGCCAGCAGTTACGATGCTTCAGCCGGGGAGCTGTTTTTT.

CDR3 protein: CASSLRLAGQSSGNTIYF. The CDR3 DNA reads TGTGCCAGCAGCCTCAGGTTGGCTGGGCAGAGCTCTGGAAACACCATATATTTT. This chain uses TRBV5-6 with TRBJ1-3; D unresolved. V lost 4 bases, J lost 0 bases, and 20 bases lay in between. The V gene's germline CDR1 is SGHDT and CDR2 YYEEEE. The CDR3 loop spans 18 amino acids. The entire variable domain, with the rest obtained from reference TRBV5-6 and TRBJ1-3, is as follows: DAGVTQSPTHLIKTRGQQVTLRCSPKSGHDTVSWYQQALGQGPQFIFQYYEEEERQRGNFPDRFSGHQFPNYSSELNVNALLLGDSALYLCASSLRLAGQSSGNTIYFGEGSWLTVV.

The chain recombines TRBV4-2 with TRBJ1-6, with TRBD1 as a possible D gene (6 bases). The germline V and J ends were trimmed by 1 base and 5 bases, with 9 bases remaining between them. Per germline, CDR1 LGHNA and CDR2 YNFKEQ. The length of the CDR3 is 15 residues. CDR3 residues: CASSQVDSDNSPLHF. The CDR3 bases are TGTGCCAGCAGCCAAGTGGACAGTGATAATTCACCCCTCCACTTT.

The chain links TRBV10-2 to TRBJ2-7; 12 bases are shared with TRBD2. The CDR3 covers 13 residues. After removal of 9 bases from V and 6 bases from J, the junction contained 6 bases not matched to a gene. CDR1 and CDR2 (germline): WSHSY, SAAADI. The CDR3 DNA is TGCGCCAGTCTAGCGGGAGGGCCTGGCGAGCAGTACTTC. Translated: CASLAGGPGEQYF.

The chain combines TRBV19 with TRBJ1-1; TRBD1 is a possible D gene (6 bases). There are 14 residues in the CDR3. Between the trimmed V and J ends, which lost 6 bases and 1 base, there was a span of 12 bases. CDR1 and CDR2 (germline): LNHDA, SQIVND (reference sequence). For the CDR3, the DNA is TGTGCCAGTAGCAGGGGTCAGCAGAACACTGAAGCTTTCTTT. Protein product: CASSRGQQNTEAFF.

V usage is TRBV5-4 and J usage is TRBJ1-2; 9 nucleotides agree with TRBD1. Germline V gene lookup returns CDR1 SGHNT and CDR2 YYREEE (reference sequence). Trimming at V came to 2 bases and at J to 3 bases, leaving 5 bases not matched to a gene. The CDR3 sequence is 15 residues long. The DNA for the CDR3 is TGTGCCAGCAGCTTACCAACAGGGGGCGACTATGGCTACACCTTC. Protein: CASSLPTGGDYGYTF.

The chain carries TRBV2 and TRBJ2-4; D might be TRBD1 (6 bases). CDR3 length: 12 amino acids. Germline CDR1 and CDR2: SNHLY and FYNNEI. Trimming took 5 bases from V and 12 from J, leaving 14 bases between them. CDR3 DNA: TGTGCCAGCAGTTCCGGACAGATCTATCAGTACTTC. Translation: CASSSGQIYQYF.

This clone came up once. V gene TRBV30 combines with J gene TRBJ1-5; 10 positions agree with TRBD1. Trimming took 6 bases from V and 5 from J; bases not matched to a gene: 4. Germline CDR1 is GTSNPN and CDR2 is SVGIG (reference sequence). The CDR3 is 13 amino acids. CDR3: CACRDRGDQPQHF. The DNA for the CDR3 is TGTGCCTGCCGGGACAGGGGCGATCAGCCCCAGCATTTT.

This clone showed up just once. V usage is TRBV4-1 and J usage is TRBJ2-3; possible D gene TRBD2, 5 bases. The CDR3 runs to 14 residues. Trimming took 2 bases from V and 1 from J, leaving 7 bases between them. Per the germline V gene, CDR1 is MGHRA and CDR2 is YSYEKL. The DNA for the CDR3 is TGCGCCAGCAGCCAACTGAGGGGCACAGATACGCAGTATTTT. It yields the protein CASSQLRGTDTQYF.

J is TRBJ2-3 and V is TRBV5-1, with D unclear. Germline V gene sequence: CDR1 SGHRS, CDR2 YFSETQ. The CDR3 loop spans 14 amino acids. V lost 5 bases and J lost 0, with 10 bases in between. The CDR3 nucleotides read TGCGCCAGCAGTGCCTACGGTAGCACAGATACGCAGTATTTT. Its translation: CASSAYGSTDTQYF.

The chain couples TRBV7-2 to TRBJ1-5; 11 nucleotides align to TRBD1. The V gene's germline CDR1 is SGHTA and CDR2 FQGNSA. The junction had 7 bases not matched to a gene; V was cut back by 1 base and J by 2 bases. CDR3 length equals 18 residues. The CDR3 bases are TGTGCCAGCAGCTTAGGGACAGGGGGCGTTACGGGCAATCAGCCCCAGCATTTT. This sequence encodes CASSLGTGGVTGNQPQHF.

The chain recombines TRBV9 with TRBJ2-7; D unresolved. Germline V gives CDR1 SGDLS, CDR2 YYNGEE. The CDR3 sequence is 14 residues long. Trimming pared 0 bases from V and 2 bases from J, leaving 9 bases between. CDR3 sequence reads: CASSVDRGTYEQYF. CDR3 coding DNA: TGTGCCAGCAGCGTAGATCGAGGCACCTACGAGCAGTACTTC.

V is TRBV20-1 and J is TRBJ1-2; D ambiguous. This CDR3 contains 13 residues. The V and J ends lost 3 bases and 3 bases respectively, with 11 bases between them. The germline gives CDR1 DFQATT, CDR2 SNEGSKA (reference sequence). The CDR3 spells CSASTESHYGYTF. The CDR3, as DNA: TGCAGTGCTAGTACGGAGTCCCACTATGGCTACACCTTC.

The chain is built from TRBV18 and TRBJ2-7; 8 bases are a match to TRBD1. Germline CDR1 KGHSH, CDR2 LQKENI. The CDR3 covers 14 residues. V shed 4 bases and J 5 bases; nucleotides not matched to a gene: 7. CDR3 nucleotide sequence: TGTGCCAGCTCACAAACAGGGGGATCAGACGAGCAGTACTTC. Translated, it gives CASSQTGGSDEQYF. The whole variable domain, remainder taken from reference TRBV18 and TRBJ2-7, is NAGVMQNPRHLVRRRGQEARLRCSPMKGHSHVYWYRQLPEEGLKFMVYLQKENIIDESGMPKERFSAEFPKEGPSILRIQQVVRGDSAAYFCASSQTGGSDEQYFGPGTRLTVT.

This sequence joins TRBV27 and TRBJ2-5, with 9 positions matching TRBD2. Germline CDR1 is MNHEY and CDR2 is SMNVEV (reference sequence). V shed 2 bases, J shed 5 bases, and the junction held 6 bases outside the gene matches. The CDR3 contains 15 residues. Here the CDR3 DNA reads TGTGCCAGCAGTTTAGGGGCGGGGGGGCCGGAGACCCAGTACTTC. Protein: CASSLGAGGPETQYF.

The chain couples TRBV29-1 to TRBJ1-1; tentative D call: TRBD1 (6 bases). V lost 7 bases to trimming and J lost 0 bases, with 15 bases between them. The CDR3 spans 14 residues. Germline CDR1 is SQVTM and CDR2 is ANQGSEA. The chain's CDR3 is CSATEQGLNTEAFF. The CDR3 bases are TGCAGCGCGACTGAACAGGGTTTGAACACTGAAGCTTTCTTT.

The gene calls are TRBV19 and TRBJ2-2; possible D gene TRBD2, 5 bases. Per germline, CDR1 LNHDA and CDR2 SQIVND (reference sequence). Deletions cut 8 bases from V and 0 bases from J, with 10 bases between. The CDR3 covers 14 residues. CDR3 loop: CASGRRANTGELFF. In nucleotides, the CDR3 is TGTGCCAGTGGTAGGCGGGCGAACACCGGGGAGCTGTTTTTT.

V usage is TRBV7-3 and J usage is TRBJ2-2, with D hard to call. Deletions cut 5 bases from V and 1 base from J, with 11 bases between. The germline gives CDR1 SGHTA, CDR2 FQGTGA. This CDR3 region has 15 residues. The CDR3 sequence: CASSPDIKNTGELFF. CDR3 nucleotides: TGTGCCAGCAGCCCCGACATCAAGAACACCGGGGAGCTGTTTTTT.

The genes are TRBV19 and TRBJ2-3, with 13 bases aligning to TRBD2. The V gene's germline CDR1 is LNHDA and CDR2 SQIVND (reference sequence). The CDR3 consists of 16 residues. V trimming: 6 bases; J trimming: 8 bases; junction bases outside the gene matches: 11. The CDR3 loop reads CASSQPAGTSGITQYF. The CDR3 nucleotides are TGTGCCAGTAGCCAACCCGCCGGGACTAGCGGGATTACGCAGTATTTT.

This clone was picked up one time. This chain uses TRBV5-4 with TRBJ2-3; D possibly corresponds to TRBD1 (6 bases). The CDR3 covers 15 residues. Trimming left V 4 bases short and J 1 base short, with 13 bases between. From germline, CDR1 is SGHNT and CDR2 YYREEE (reference sequence). CDR3 region: CASSMGTPGTDTQYF. The CDR3, as DNA: TGTGCCAGCAGCATGGGGACACCCGGCACAGATACGCAGTATTTT.

The chain uses TRBV5-6 and TRBJ1-4; D is perhaps TRBD1 (6 bases). Trimming took off 2 bases at V and 4 bases at J, with 15 bases between the two ends. Per the germline V gene, CDR1 is SGHDT and CDR2 is YYEEEE. This CDR3 is built from 16 residues. CDR3 nucleotides: TGTGCCAGCAGCTTAGAAGGGCCAGGGGATAATGAAAAACTGTTTTTT. Translation gives CASSLEGPGDNEKLFF.

The rearrangement joins TRBV9 to TRBJ1-4; D is ambiguous. This CDR3 region has 13 residues. Per germline, CDR1 SGDLS and CDR2 YYNGEE. The V end lost 0 bases, the J end lost 5 bases, and 5 bases lay between the germline ends. CDR3 amino acids: CASSVGGNEKLFF. The CDR3 DNA follows: TGTGCCAGCAGCGTAGGAGGGAATGAAAAACTGTTTTTT.

V usage is TRBV15 and J usage is TRBJ1-1; no reliable D call. CDR1 is LNHNV and CDR2 is YYDKDF in the germline V gene (reference sequence). The CDR3 covers 13 residues. With 3 bases removed from V and 6 bases from J, the gap between germline ends came to 11 bases. In nucleotides, the CDR3 is TGTGCCACCAGCAGGGGTGGACTGGCTGAAGCTTTCTTT. It yields the protein CATSRGGLAEAFF.

V usage is TRBV9 and J usage is TRBJ1-6; D gene uncertain. The CDR3 is made up of 14 amino acids. V shed 0 bases and J shed 7 bases, with 8 bases lying between them. Germline loops: CDR1 SGDLS, CDR2 YYNGEE. The CDR3 DNA reads TGTGCCAGCAGCGTAGGGGAGGCGAATTCACCCCTCCACTTT. Protein product: CASSVGEANSPLHF. The full variable domain, its missing parts supplied by reference TRBV9 and TRBJ1-6, is DSGVTQTPKHLITATGQRVTLRCSPRSGDLSVYWYQQSLDQGLQFLIQYYNGEERAKGNILERFSAQQFPDLHSELNLSSLELGDSALYFCASSVGEANSPLHFGNGTRLTVT.

The rearrangement links TRBV18 to TRBJ2-3; TRBD1 matches at 12 bases. CDR1 KGHSH and CDR2 LQKENI come from the germline V gene. The CDR3 has 15 residues. V gave up 3 bases and J gave up 6 bases; unmatched junction bases: 4. CDR3 sequence: CASSPGTGGYDTQYF. CDR3 DNA: TGTGCCAGCTCACCGGGGACAGGGGGCTACGATACGCAGTATTTT. Full variable domain (missing parts from reference TRBV18 and TRBJ2-3): NAGVMQNPRHLVRRRGQEARLRCSPMKGHSHVYWYRQLPEEGLKFMVYLQKENIIDESGMPKERFSAEFPKEGPSILRIQQVVRGDSAAYFCASSPGTGGYDTQYFGPGTRLTVL.

V and J are TRBV18 and TRBJ2-5, with 9 bases matching TRBD1. The V gene end was trimmed by 3 bases and the J gene end by 3 bases; junction bases not matched to a gene: 11. Looked up from germline, CDR1 is KGHSH and CDR2 is LQKENI. The CDR3 consists of 17 residues. The CDR3 reads CASSPFGSGQGKETQYF. The CDR3 DNA reads TGTGCCAGCTCACCGTTCGGTTCGGGACAGGGAAAAGAGACCCAGTACTTC.

This chain joins TRBV6-5 and TRBJ2-1, with 7 bases aligning to TRBD2. Germline V gene data show CDR1 as MNHEY and CDR2 as SVGAGI. The CDR3 length is 14 residues. J was trimmed by 6 bases and V by 8 bases; bases with no gene match: 10. DNA for the CDR3: TGTGCCAGCTCTGTAGCGGGCGCATTCAATGAGCAGTTCTTC. Translating gives CASSVAGAFNEQFF.

The sample holds a few counts of this clone. The rearrangement links TRBV19 to TRBJ1-2, with D maybe TRBD1 (6 bases). Germline V gives CDR1 LNHDA, CDR2 SQIVND (reference sequence). Trimming cost V 3 bases and J 6 bases, with 11 bases left between them. The CDR3 extends over 13 amino acids. The CDR3 is CASSMERGNGYTF. The CDR3 DNA follows: TGTGCCAGTAGTATGGAAAGGGGGAATGGCTACACCTTC.

This clone showed up just a few times. The chain combines TRBV9 with TRBJ1-5, with D possibly matching TRBD1 (5 bases). This CDR3 contains 14 residues. CDR1 is SGDLS and CDR2 is YYNGEE in the germline V gene. Trimming left V 4 bases short and J 0 bases short, with 8 bases between. DNA of the CDR3: TGTGCCAGCAGCTCAGGGAATAGCAATCAGCCCCAGCATTTT. This codes for CASSSGNSNQPQHF. Full variable domain (missing parts from reference TRBV9 and TRBJ1-5): DSGVTQTPKHLITATGQRVTLRCSPRSGDLSVYWYQQSLDQGLQFLIQYYNGEERAKGNILERFSAQQFPDLHSELNLSSLELGDSALYFCASSSGNSNQPQHFGDGTRLSIL.

The chain is built from TRBV19 and TRBJ1-4, with D maybe TRBD1 (5 bases). CDR1 and CDR2 from the germline V gene are LNHDA and SQIVND (reference sequence). The CDR3 is 15 residues long. With 3 bases removed from V and 7 bases from J, the gap between germline ends came to 15 bases. The CDR3 loop is CASSIQGKGLEKLFF. In nucleotides, the CDR3 is TGTGCCAGTAGTATTCAGGGAAAGGGACTTGAAAAACTGTTTTTT.